The 6 T cell receptor beta chains presented below share a single source sample, sequenced in a study of technical replicates of blood from a few donors. Some clones are missing from TCRdb's copy, which holds only in-frame ones; the method was immunoSEQ multiplex PCR. Of about 97,000 clones listed, approximately 96% are singletons. The sequenced sample consisted of T cells isolated from PBMCs. The receptors here all came from a human donor in good health.

For the CDR3, the DNA is TGTGCCAGCAGCCAAGTCGGGGAACAGCCCCAGCATTTT. Amino acids: CASSQVGEQPQHF. This sequence joins TRBV4-2 and TRBJ1-5, with no clear D. The length of the CDR3 is 13 residues. Germline lookup yields CDR1 LGHNA and CDR2 YNFKEQ. The germline V and J ends were trimmed by 1 base and 7 bases, with 8 bases remaining between them.

The DNA of the CDR3 is TGTGCCAGCAGCGTTGGGGGGGGACTAGGAGCCTACGAGCAGTACTTC. Residues: CASSVGGGLGAYEQYF. The chain has TRBV9 and TRBJ2-7; 8 nucleotides align to TRBD2. Germline lookup yields CDR1 SGDLS and CDR2 YYNGEE. V dropped 2 bases and J dropped 2; count of bases not matched to a gene: 9. The CDR3 length is 16 residues.

This rearrangement joins TRBV6-5 to TRBJ2-7; D gene unclear. Germline V gene lookup returns CDR1 MNHEY and CDR2 SVGAGI. The V and J ends lost 2 bases and 7 bases respectively, with 15 bases between them. This CDR3 region has 14 residues. The CDR3 reads CASSYGPESLEQYF. In DNA, the CDR3 is TGTGCCAGCAGTTACGGGCCAGAGAGCCTAGAGCAGTACTTC.

The V and J genes are TRBV4-1 and TRBJ1-4, with 8 bases identical to TRBD1. Germline V gene sequence: CDR1 MGHRA, CDR2 YSYEKL. This CDR3 is 15 amino acids long. Germline trimming cut 2 bases from V and 7 bases from J; bases unmatched to any gene: 6. The CDR3, as DNA: TGCGCCAGCAGCCAAAGCAGGGGGCGGGCTGAAAAACTGTTTTTT. Translating it yields CASSQSRGRAEKLFF.

The chain recombines TRBV9 with TRBJ2-7; weak D call: TRBD1 (6 bases). Germline V gives CDR1 SGDLS, CDR2 YYNGEE. The CDR3 runs 13 residues. V lost 0 bases and J lost 6, with 10 bases in between. CDR3 protein: CASSVAGGPEQYF. CDR3 nucleotides: TGTGCCAGCAGCGTAGCTGGGGGCCCCGAGCAGTACTTC.

The rearrangement links TRBV5-1 to TRBJ2-7, with D possibly TRBD1 on 6 matching bases. This CDR3 contains 15 residues. Per the germline V gene, CDR1 is SGHRS and CDR2 is YFSETQ. The V gene lost 0 bases and the J gene lost 3 bases, with 13 bases spanning the gap. The CDR3 DNA follows: TGCGCCAGCAGCTTGGCCTTCGGCAGGGGCTACGAGCAGTACTTC. Encoded protein: CASSLAFGRGYEQYF. Looking up the rest from reference TRBV5-1 and TRBJ2-7 gives the full variable domain: KAGVTQTPRYLIKTRGQQVTLSCSPISGHRSVSWYQQTPGQGLQFLFEYFSETQRNKGNFPGRFSGRQFSNSRSEMNVSTLELGDSALYLCASSLAFGRGYEQYFGPGTRLTVT.